A selection of T cell receptor beta chains follows, all from one sample in a study of human T cells and chemical hapten exposure. Each CDR3 protein gets one entry after TCRdb re-called the RACE reads with MiXCR. The sample has under 300,000 distinct CDR3 sequences; roughly 7.4% are singletons. Sample: whole blood, taken in connection with sensitization to the hapten diphenylcyclopropenone (DPC). These receptors were taken from a man aged 18-30 years with alopecia areata. Some clones in this sample may be carry-over from other donors' samples. Each CDR3 is given with its conserved first and last residue. Fields, in order: CDR3 DNA, CDR3 protein, V gene, clone size, D gene, J gene. D genes are given only for firm matches. Clone size is shown for a subset of rows, as once, few, many or a class of expanded clone.

TGTGCCAGCAGCCCCGGACAGGGTCTGAACACTGAAGCTTTCTTT | CASSPGQGLNTEAFF | TRBV7-3 | many | TRBD1 | TRBJ1-1
TGCAGTGCTAGCTTTGCCGGGACAGGGGGCGCCGAGCAGTACTTC | CSASFAGTGGAEQYF | TRBV20-1 | few | TRBD1 | TRBJ2-7
TGTGCCAGCAGTTACTCAAGCGTCCCCGGGGAGCTGTTTTTT | CASSYSSVPGELFF | TRBV6-2/TRBV6-3 | few | - | TRBJ2-2
TGTGCCAGCAGTTTACCCCCCGGGACTTCCTACGAGCAGTACTTC | CASSLPPGTSYEQYF | TRBV28 | many | - | TRBJ2-7
TGCGCCAGCAGCCCCACAGGGGAGGGAGCCAAAAACATTCAGTACTTC | CASSPTGEGAKNIQYF | TRBV5-1 | - | - | TRBJ2-4
TGTGCCAGCAGCTTCAAGGCTAGCGGGGTCAATGAGCAGTTCTTC | CASSFKASGVNEQFF | TRBV7-9 | few | TRBD2 | TRBJ2-1
TGTGCCAGCAGTTTACTCTTTAACAGGAGGAAAGAGACCCAGTACTTC | CASSLLFNRRKETQYF | TRBV12-3/TRBV12-4 | many | - | TRBJ2-5
TGTGCCATCAGTGAGTCTACCGGACAGAACTATGGCTACACCTTC | CAISESTGQNYGYTF | TRBV10-3 | many | - | TRBJ1-2
TGTGCCAGCAGTTTAGCTGGGGTTTTGGCCAATGAGCAGTTCTTC | CASSLAGVLANEQFF | TRBV12-3/TRBV12-4 | many | - | TRBJ2-1
TGTGCCAGCAGCGGGGCTAACACCGGGGAGCTGTTTTTT | CASSGANTGELFF | TRBV5-5 | many | - | TRBJ2-2
TGTGCCAGCAGCTTTGCTACTGAAGCTTTCTTT | CASSFATEAFF | TRBV11-2 | many | - | TRBJ1-1
TGTGCCAGCTTATCCGGGACAGTCGACGAGCAGTACTTC | CASLSGTVDEQYF | TRBV28 | few | TRBD1 | TRBJ2-7
TGCAGTGCTAGGGGTACACAAAATCAGTACTTC | CSARGTQNQYF | TRBV20-1 | few | - | TRBJ2-7
TGTGCCAGCAGTTATAGGAGTAGCAATCAGCCCCAGCATTTT | CASSYRSSNQPQHF | TRBV6-2/TRBV6-3 | few | - | TRBJ1-5
TGTGCCAGCAGCCCAAAGAAGGGGCCGGTGGAGACCCAGTACTTC | CASSPKKGPVETQYF | TRBV7-3 | - | - | TRBJ2-5
TGTGCCAGCTCACCAAAACACCTTTTTGAAAAACTGTTTTTT | CASSPKHLFEKLFF | TRBV18 | few | - | TRBJ1-4
TGTGCCAGCAGCTTCTCGGGGGCTGGGGCCAACGTCCTGACTTTC | CASSFSGAGANVLTF | TRBV11-2 | few | - | TRBJ2-6
TGTGCCAGCAGCTTAAGTACAGGCCAAGAGACCCAGTACTTC | CASSLSTGQETQYF | TRBV7-2 | many | - | TRBJ2-5
TGTGCCAGCAGCGGTAGAGCGGCTGGTGAAGCTTTCTTT | CASSGRAAGEAFF | TRBV7-7 | - | - | TRBJ1-1
TGTGCCAGCAGTCCTCAGGGGGCCGCTGAAGCTTTCTTT | CASSPQGAAEAFF | TRBV12-3/TRBV12-4 | few | TRBD1 | TRBJ1-1
TGCGCCAGCAGCCCTATCCATGATCACAGGGTGTTGAGGAACACTGAAGCTTTCTTT | CASSPIHDHRVLRNTEAFF | TRBV4-1 | - | - | TRBJ1-1
TGTGCCAGCAGCCCTGTGGTGGGGGCCGGCGACTATGGCTACACCTTC | CASSPVVGAGDYGYTF | TRBV7-2 | - | - | TRBJ1-2
TGCAGTGCGGCCGGACAGGGCGATCAGCCCCAGCATTTT | CSAAGQGDQPQHF | TRBV20-1 | few | TRBD1 | TRBJ1-5
TGCGCCAGCAGCCAAGACCTCAATCAGCCCCAGCATTTT | CASSQDLNQPQHF | TRBV4-3 | many | - | TRBJ1-5
TGTGCCAGCAGTTTGTCACGGGACTCGTTCTATGGCTACACCTTC | CASSLSRDSFYGYTF | TRBV28 | few | - | TRBJ1-2
TGTGCCACCAGCAGAGATCAGGGCAGAACAAGTTCACCCCTCCACTTT | CATSRDQGRTSSPLHF | TRBV15 | few | - | TRBJ1-6
TGTGCCAGCAGTTATAGCGGGGGGAAAGAGACCCAGTACTTC | CASSYSGGKETQYF | TRBV7-6 | many | TRBD2 | TRBJ2-5
TGTGCCAGCATTCCAACCCCGGGTTTACAAGAGACCCAGTACTTC | CASIPTPGLQETQYF | TRBV7-9 | few | - | TRBJ2-5
TGCGCCAGCAGCCAAGGAGCCAGCTTGAACACTGAAGCTTTCTTT | CASSQGASLNTEAFF | TRBV4-3 | many | - | TRBJ1-1
TGTGCCAGCAGTTACATGAGGGGTCTGCGGCAGGATCAGCCCCAGCATTTT | CASSYMRGLRQDQPQHF | TRBV6-2/TRBV6-3 | - | - | TRBJ1-5
TGTGCCAGCAGTGACGGGGGGCGAGGTGAAAAACTGTTTTTT | CASSDGGRGEKLFF | TRBV2 | few | - | TRBJ1-4
TGTGCCAGCGGGAACACTGAAGCTTTCTTT | CASGNTEAFF | TRBV27 | many | - | TRBJ1-1
TGTGCCAGCAGCCAAAGTATGGGGGTGAACACTGAAGCTTTCTTT | CASSQSMGVNTEAFF | TRBV14 | few | - | TRBJ1-1
TGTGCCATCAGTTCAGACAGGGGCGGAGGCTACACCTTC | CAISSDRGGGYTF | TRBV10-3 | - | TRBD1 | TRBJ1-2
TGTGCCAGCAGCGTAGGGGCTAGCCGGAACACCGGGGAGCTGTTTTTT | CASSVGASRNTGELFF | TRBV9 | few | - | TRBJ2-2
TGTGCCAGCAGCGTAGCGGGGGCCTATACGCAGTATTTT | CASSVAGAYTQYF | TRBV7-8 | few | TRBD2 | TRBJ2-3
TGCAGCGTTGAAGATAGGCGAGGGACTACTACTGGAAACACCATATATTTT | CSVEDRRGTTTGNTIYF | TRBV29-1 | few | - | TRBJ1-3
TGTGCCAGCAGCGGCGTGGGGTTGACTGAAGCTTTCTTT | CASSGVGLTEAFF | TRBV25-1 | many | - | TRBJ1-1
TGTGCCAGCAGTTTTGGTCGTCGGGGCCAATGGAAGCAGTATTTT | CASSFGRRGQWKQYF | TRBV12-3/TRBV12-4 | few | - | TRBJ2-3
TGTGCCAGCAGCCTAACCGGGACAGTTACAACTAATGAAAAACTGTTTTTT | CASSLTGTVTTNEKLFF | TRBV7-2 | many | TRBD1 | TRBJ1-4
TGTGCCAGCAGCCACGGGAGTAACTACGAGCAGTACTTC | CASSHGSNYEQYF | TRBV3-1 | many | - | TRBJ2-7
TGTGCCAGCAGCCCGGGACAGATTATTACTAGCACAGATACGCAGTATTTT | CASSPGQIITSTDTQYF | TRBV11-1 | many | TRBD1 | TRBJ2-3
TGTGCCAGCAGCTTCGGATTCGGGGAGCTGTTTTTT | CASSFGFGELFF | TRBV11-3 | many | - | TRBJ2-2
TGTGCCAGCAGTTATCGTAGGGCGGTCGCGAACACCGGGGAGCTGTTTTTT | CASSYRRAVANTGELFF | TRBV6-5 | many | - | TRBJ2-2
TGCGCCAGCAGCCAAGATCAGGACAGTCTTCTCCGGGCGCCCCAGCATTTT | CASSQDQDSLLRAPQHF | TRBV4-1 | many | - | TRBJ1-5
TGTGCCAGTAGTATAGGGGCTAGCAGGAATCAGCCCCAGCATTTT | CASSIGASRNQPQHF | TRBV19 | few | - | TRBJ1-5